These 5 T cell receptor beta chains originate from one sample sequenced in a study of T cells after yellow fever vaccination. TCRdb re-derived calls from the 5' RACE reads in MiXCR, one entry per CDR3 protein. Of 200,000 to 300,000 distinct CDR3 sequences in the sample, about 7% are singletons; the top ten hold roughly 0.86%. Here the sequenced sample was CD4+ T cells sorted from PBMCs, taken 15 days after the yellow fever booster vaccination. Every receptor here comes from a man in his thirties or forties who received the YFV17D yellow fever vaccine.

This clonotype was counted at least ten times. The V call is TRBV27, the J call TRBJ2-2; 8 bases are a match to TRBD1. The V gene's germline CDR1 is MNHEY and CDR2 SMNVEV (reference sequence). V gave up 3 bases and J gave up 7 bases; unmatched junction bases: 7. The CDR3 extends over 15 amino acids. This chain's CDR3 is CASSFKPRGHGELFF. Written as DNA, the CDR3 is TGTGCCAGCAGTTTCAAACCCAGGGGGCACGGGGAGCTGTTTTTT.

This clonotype has just a few counts. The CDR3 loop reads CATSRADLPQFF. The DNA for the CDR3 is TGTGCCACCAGCAGAGCGGACCTTCCGCAGTTCTTC. This sequence joins TRBV15 and TRBJ2-1; D remains unclear. Trimming pared 1 base from V and 12 bases from J, leaving 10 bases between. The CDR3 covers 12 residues. Germline CDR1 LNHNV, CDR2 YYDKDF (reference sequence).

In its sample, this clonotype was seen a few times. The CDR3 loop reads CASQRKGSREDTQYF. The CDR3 coding sequence is TGTGCCAGCCAGAGGAAAGGATCTCGTGAAGATACGCAGTATTTT. V usage is TRBV21-1 and J usage is TRBJ2-3. TRBV21-1 is described as a pseudogene. The CDR3 consists of 15 residues.

This clonotype was seen more than once but under ten times. This chain links TRBV12-3 or TRBV12-4 with TRBJ1-1; D is uncertain. The CDR3 extends over 14 amino acids. Between the trimmed V and J ends, which lost 3 bases and 1 base, there was a span of 9 bases. DNA of the CDR3: TGTGCCAGCAGTTTTTTTGGAGGGAACACTGAAGCTTTCTTT. Its protein product is CASSFFGGNTEAFF.

There are a few counts of this clonotype. The CDR3 loop is CAISESPDREGYTF. The CDR3 DNA is TGTGCCATCAGTGAGTCCCCGGACCGGGAAGGCTACACCTTC. The chain is built from TRBV10-3 and TRBJ1-2; D not certain. This CDR3 is 14 amino acids long. The V end was cut by 0 bases, the J end by 8 bases, with 13 bases between. From germline, CDR1 is ENHRY and CDR2 SYGVKD.